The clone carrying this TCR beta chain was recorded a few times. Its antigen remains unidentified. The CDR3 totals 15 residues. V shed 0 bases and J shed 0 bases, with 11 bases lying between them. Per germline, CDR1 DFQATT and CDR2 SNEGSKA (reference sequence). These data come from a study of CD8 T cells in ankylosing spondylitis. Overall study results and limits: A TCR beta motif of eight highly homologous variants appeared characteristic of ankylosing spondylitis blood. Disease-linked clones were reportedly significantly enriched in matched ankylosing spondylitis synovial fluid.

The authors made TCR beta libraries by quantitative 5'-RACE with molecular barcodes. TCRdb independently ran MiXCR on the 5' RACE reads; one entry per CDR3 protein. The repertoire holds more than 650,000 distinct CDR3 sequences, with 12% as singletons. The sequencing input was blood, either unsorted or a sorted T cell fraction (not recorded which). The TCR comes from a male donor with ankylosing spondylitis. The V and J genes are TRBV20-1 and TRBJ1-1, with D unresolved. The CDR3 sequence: CSARDSGLLNTEAFF. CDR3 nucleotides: TGCAGTGCTAGAGATAGCGGACTCTTGAACACTGAAGCTTTCTTT.